A selection of T cell receptor beta chains follows, all from one sample in a study of blood T cell repertoires in COVID-19. TCRdb keeps only in-frame clones here, not all; method: immunoSEQ multiplex PCR. The table records about 150,000 clones, about 74% of them present only once. Sample: peripheral blood. The receptors shown here come from a man aged 45-60 years with acute or convalescent COVID-19. Each CDR3 is given with its conserved first and last residue. Fields, in order: clone size, V gene, J gene, D gene, CDR3 DNA, CDR3 protein. D genes are given only for firm matches. The size of a clone is reported for some rows only, either as once, few or many, or as a class for expanded clones.

>-|TRBV19|TRBJ2-1|-
TGTGCCAGTAGTATCCTGGGCTCCAGCTACAATGAGCAGTTCTTC
CASSILGSSYNEQFF
>-|TRBV5-8|TRBJ2-2|-
TGTGCCAGCAGCTCAGCGGAGGTCGGGGAGCTGTTTTTT
CASSSAEVGELFF
>-|TRBV10-3|TRBJ1-2|-
TGTGCCATCAGTGAGTCCGGGACAACTAACTATGGCTACACCTTC
CAISESGTTNYGYTF
>-|TRBV19|TRBJ2-5|TRBD2
TGTGCCAGTAGTATCTTACGGGGGGGCCAGGAGACCCAGTACTTC
CASSILRGGQETQYF
>-|TRBV12-5|TRBJ2-3|TRBD1
TGTGCTAGTGGGACAGGGGGCGGAGATACGCAGTATTTT
CASGTGGGDTQYF
>-|TRBV9|TRBJ2-3|TRBD1
TGTGCCAGCAGCGTAGTCGCGACAGGGGGGACAGATACGCAGTATTTT
CASSVVATGGTDTQYF
>-|TRBV10-3|TRBJ2-5|TRBD2
TGTGCCATCTGTGACAGCGGGGGCCCCCAAGAGACCCAGTACTTC
CAICDSGGPQETQYF
>-|TRBV7-2|TRBJ2-3|-
TGTGCCAGCAGCTTAGTTTCCCAAAGCACAGATACGCAGTATTTT
CASSLVSQSTDTQYF
>few|TRBV6-6|TRBJ1-1|-
TGTGCCAGCAAGAGGAATCCGTCTGAAGCTTTCTTT
CASKRNPSEAFF
>few|TRBV3-1/TRBV3-2|TRBJ2-1|TRBD2
TGTGCCAGCAGCCCCCGAAGGGAGGGGAGAGTGCAGTTCTTC
CASSPRREGRVQFF
>-|TRBV12-3/TRBV12-4|TRBJ1-2|-
TGTGCCAGCAGTGCAGGGGTCGGCTACACCTTC
CASSAGVGYTF
>-|TRBV5-6|TRBJ1-2|TRBD1
TGTGCCAGCAGTCCGGACAGGAACTATGGCTACACCTTC
CASSPDRNYGYTF
>-|TRBV7-6|TRBJ1-5|TRBD1
TGTGCCAGCAGCCCCAGGACAGGAGGTCAGCCCCAGCATTTT
CASSPRTGGQPQHF
>-|TRBV10-3|TRBJ1-6|-
TGTGCCATCAGTGATGCAGGGTTCGGATCACCCCTCCACTTT
CAISDAGFGSPLHF
>-|TRBV11-2|TRBJ2-1|TRBD2
TGTGCCAGCAGGTCTCTGCGACCGGGACTAGCGGGCAATGAGCAGTTCTTC
CASRSLRPGLAGNEQFF
>-|TRBV25-1|TRBJ2-3|TRBD1
TGTGCCACACGACAGGGATGGGGCACAGATACGCAGTATTTT
CATRQGWGTDTQYF
>-|TRBV7-2|TRBJ1-2|TRBD1
TGTGCCAGCAGCTCCCAGGGGGCAGCCCGCTATGGCTACACCTTC
CASSSQGAARYGYTF
>few|TRBV25-1|TRBJ1-1|TRBD1
TGTGCCAGCCAGGGGGTTGGGAACACTGAAGCTTTCTTT
CASQGVGNTEAFF
>once|TRBV5-1|TRBJ1-2|-
TGCGCCAGCAGCACCCGGGACACTACGCGTGGCTACACCTTC
CASSTRDTTRGYTF
>once|TRBV9|TRBJ2-2|TRBD1
TGTGCCAGCAGCGCCCGACAGGGAGACACCGGGGAGCTGTTTTTT
CASSARQGDTGELFF
>-|TRBV10-2|TRBJ2-2|-
TGCGCCAGCAGGCAGGAAAACACCGGGGAGCTGTTTTTT
CASRQENTGELFF
>-|TRBV20-1|TRBJ2-4|-
TGCAGTGCTCGATGGGACTACATTCAGTACTTC
CSARWDYIQYF
>-|TRBV11-2|TRBJ1-1|-
TGTGCCAGCAGCTTATTCCTGGGGAGCACTGAAGCTTTCTTT
CASSLFLGSTEAFF
>-|TRBV29-1|TRBJ1-1|TRBD1
TGCAGCGCTTCGGGACAGGGAAACACTGAAGCTTTCTTT
CSASGQGNTEAFF
>once|TRBV5-8|TRBJ1-2|-
TGTGCCAGCAGCTTTGGCCGGGGTGACGGCTACACCTTC
CASSFGRGDGYTF
>-|TRBV30|TRBJ1-2|-
TGTGCCTGGAGTGTTGAGGGTAGAGGTGGCTACACCTTC
CAWSVEGRGGYTF
>-|TRBV29-1|TRBJ1-5|-
TGCAGCGTATCTACAGGGATCCTCGGCAATCAGCCCCAGCATTTT
CSVSTGILGNQPQHF
>-|TRBV19|TRBJ1-5|-
TGTGCCAGTAGTATACTGTCAGGGGCGTATAGCAATCAGCCCCAGCATTTT
CASSILSGAYSNQPQHF
>-|TRBV6-6|TRBJ2-2|-
TGTGCCAGCAGCCCCTACCCCCCGGGGGTTGGCACCGGGGAGCTGTTTTTT
CASSPYPPGVGTGELFF
>-|TRBV25-1|TRBJ1-6|-
TGTGCCAGCAGTGGCCTGGGCCCATCAGATTCACCCCTCCACTTT
CASSGLGPSDSPLHF
>-|TRBV20-1|TRBJ2-5|-
TGCAGTGCTAGTGAGAGCGGAGAAGAGACCCAGTACTTC
CSASESGEETQYF
>-|TRBV9|TRBJ2-3|-
TGTGCCAGCAGCGTAACTACAGGGACAGATACGCAGTATTTT
CASSVTTGTDTQYF
>-|TRBV5-8|TRBJ1-2|-
TGTGCCAGCAGCTTGGCTGGACAGAGGCGATCCTATGGCTACACCTTC
CASSLAGQRRSYGYTF
>-|TRBV6-2/TRBV6-3|TRBJ1-5|TRBD1
TGTGCCAGCAGTTACTTCGCGTCCGCTGACAGGGGGCTGATCCAGCCCCAGCATTTT
CASSYFASADRGLIQPQHF
>-|TRBV10-3|TRBJ1-1|-
TGTGCCATCAGTGAGTCGTGGGTCGCGGGGAACACTGAAGCTTTCTTT
CAISESWVAGNTEAFF
>-|TRBV5-1|TRBJ2-1|TRBD1
TGCGCCAGCAGCTTTAGGACAGGGGCCCGCAATGAGCAGTTCTTC
CASSFRTGARNEQFF
>-|TRBV5-1|TRBJ1-4|-
TGCGCCAGCAGCTTGGGAGTCGGAACTAATGAAAAACTGTTTTTT
CASSLGVGTNEKLFF
>-|TRBV3-1/TRBV3-2|TRBJ1-1|-
TGTGCCAGCAGCCAAGGAGCGATGCGTAGCTTGGAAGCTTTCTTT
CASSQGAMRSLEAFF
>-|TRBV2|TRBJ1-6|-
TGTGCCAGCAGTGAATTAGGTCAGGGCGGCTCACCCCTCCACTTT
CASSELGQGGSPLHF
>-|TRBV6-1|TRBJ1-3|-
TGTGCCAGCAGTGAGACACACTCTGGAAACACCATATATTTT
CASSETHSGNTIYF
>-|TRBV18|TRBJ2-3|-
TGTGCCAGCTCACCCCCAGGGTCTAGCACAGATACGCAGTATTTT
CASSPPGSSTDTQYF
>-|TRBV3-1/TRBV3-2|TRBJ1-3|-
TGTGCCAGCAGCCTCCAGGGGAGCGGCGGAAACACCATATATTTT
CASSLQGSGGNTIYF
>-|TRBV28|TRBJ1-5|-
TGTGCCTCACGAAAGACACTTCTGGGCAATCAGCCCCAGCATTTT
CASRKTLLGNQPQHF
>few|TRBV12-3/TRBV12-4|TRBJ1-2|TRBD1
TGTGCCAGCAGTTTAAGGGGGCTGGCCACCTTC
CASSLRGLATF
>-|TRBV12-5|TRBJ1-1|TRBD1
TGTGCTAGTGGTTTGGTAGTAACAGGGGGGTCGACTGAAGCTTTCTTT
CASGLVVTGGSTEAFF
>-|TRBV7-2|TRBJ1-5|TRBD1
TGTGCCAGCAGCTTAGGAGGGGACAGGGGTCAGCCCCAGCATTTT
CASSLGGDRGQPQHF
>-|TRBV24-1|TRBJ1-6|TRBD1
TGTGCCACCAGCGACAGGGATCATTCACCCCTCCACTTT
CATSDRDHSPLHF
>-|TRBV7-8|TRBJ1-1|TRBD1
TGTGCCAGCAGCTTAGGGGCAGGGGGAGGCACTGAAGCTTTCTTT
CASSLGAGGGTEAFF
>once|TRBV29-1|TRBJ2-6|TRBD2
TGCAGCGTCATGCGGGGGACTGGGGCCAACGTCCTGACTTTC
CSVMRGTGANVLTF
>-|TRBV11-2|TRBJ2-3|TRBD2
TGTGCCAGCAGCTTAGTGGCTAGCGGGGCTCTAAGTACGCAGTATTTT
CASSLVASGALSTQYF
>-|TRBV29-1|TRBJ1-1|-
TGCAGCGTTGAACGAGGTTTCTTT
CSVERGFF
>-|TRBV5-1|TRBJ1-5|TRBD1
TGCGCCAGCAGTCCTAAAACAGGGGGGGATCAGCCCCAGCATTTT
CASSPKTGGDQPQHF
>-|TRBV4-1|TRBJ1-2|-
TGCGCCAGCAGCCAAGTCCCACCCCGGGGGGCCTCCTCCTATGGCTACACCTTC
CASSQVPPRGASSYGYTF
>-|TRBV3-1/TRBV3-2|TRBJ2-1|-
TGTGCCAGCAGCCAAGATCGCGGGAATGAGCAGTTCTTC
CASSQDRGNEQFF
>few|TRBV6-2/TRBV6-3|TRBJ1-5|-
TGTGCCAGCAGTAGATTACGACAGGTTAGCAATCAGCCCCAGCATTTT
CASSRLRQVSNQPQHF